The rows below give T cell receptor beta chains drawn from one sample of a study of T cell responses to AZD1222 COVID-19 vaccine. Method: immunoSEQ multiplex PCR; TCRdb's copy keeps in-frame clones and lacks some. The sample yields some 180,000 clones, 80% to 90% seen once. Sequences were derived from peripheral blood, sampled on day 0 of AZD1222 vaccination. The source is an adult in good health. CDR3s include the opening cysteine and the closing phenylalanine or tryptophan. A D gene is named only where the DNA matches it firmly. Clone size appears in some rows only: once, few, many, or a class for an expanded clone.

v_gene	d_gene	abundance	j_gene	CDR3nt	CDR3aa
TRBV19	-	-	TRBJ2-7	TGTGCCAGTAGTATCGGACAGACCGTCTCCTACGAGCAGTACTTC	CASSIGQTVSYEQYF
TRBV11-3	TRBD1	-	TRBJ2-6	TGTGCCAGCAGCCCCGGGACAGGGGCCAGCTCTGGGGCCAACGTCCTGACTTTC	CASSPGTGASSGANVLTF
TRBV12-3/TRBV12-4	-	few	TRBJ2-5	TGTGCCAGCAGTCCCCAAGAGACCCAGTACTTC	CASSPQETQYF
TRBV25-1	TRBD2	-	TRBJ2-3	TGTGCCAGCACCATTAGCGGGTCTAGCACAGATACGCAGTATTTT	CASTISGSSTDTQYF
TRBV7-6	TRBD1	-	TRBJ2-7	TGTGCCAGCAGCCGGGACAGAAAGTACGAGCAGTACTTC	CASSRDRKYEQYF
TRBV9	-	-	TRBJ2-1	TGTGCCAGCAGCGCGGATACAGATTACAATGAGCAGTTCTTC	CASSADTDYNEQFF
TRBV6-2/TRBV6-3	TRBD2	-	TRBJ2-1	TGTGCCAGCAGTTCGACTAGCGGGGGGTCAAATGAGCAGTTCTTC	CASSSTSGGSNEQFF
TRBV6-5	-	-	TRBJ2-5	TGTGCCAGCGGAAGACATTCGCAAGAGACCCAGTACTTC	CASGRHSQETQYF
TRBV6-5	-	few	TRBJ1-5	TGTGCCAGCAGTCCCGCAACCCATCAGCCCCAGCATTTT	CASSPATHQPQHF
TRBV5-4	-	-	TRBJ2-7	TGTGCCAGCAGCTTGGGAGGGTCCCCACTTTACGAGCAGTACTTC	CASSLGGSPLYEQYF
TRBV10-3	-	-	TRBJ1-1	TGTGCCATCGGGAGGGGCGGGACTGAAGCTTTCTTT	CAIGRGGTEAFF
TRBV9	TRBD1	few	TRBJ1-2	TGTGCCAGCAGTCCTGGACAGGGACGTGGCTACACCTTC	CASSPGQGRGYTF
TRBV4-1	TRBD2	-	TRBJ2-3	TGCGCCAGCAGCCAAGAAAGTAGACTAGCGTCAACTAGCACAGATACGCAGTATTTT	CASSQESRLASTSTDTQYF
TRBV5-1	TRBD1	-	TRBJ1-1	TGCGCCAGCAGCTTGGCGAGGACAGGTGGTACTGAAGCTTTCTTT	CASSLARTGGTEAFF
TRBV27	TRBD2	once	TRBJ2-7	TGTGCCAGCCATTCCTTCCTAGCGGGGATCTACGAGCAGTACTTC	CASHSFLAGIYEQYF
TRBV18	TRBD2	-	TRBJ2-1	TGTGCCAGCTCACCGGGACTAGCGGACGAGCAGTTCTTC	CASSPGLADEQFF
TRBV12-3/TRBV12-4	-	few	TRBJ1-6	TGTGCCAGCAGTTTAGCGAGGAATTCACCCCTCCACTTT	CASSLARNSPLHF
TRBV28	TRBD1	-	TRBJ1-1	TGTGCCAGCAGTTTATCCGACAGGGTCACTGAAGCTTTCTTT	CASSLSDRVTEAFF
TRBV7-3	TRBD2	-	TRBJ2-1	TGTGCCAGCAGCCGTAGCGGGAGCTCCTACAATGAGCAGTTCTTC	CASSRSGSSYNEQFF
TRBV19	TRBD1	-	TRBJ1-5	TGTGCCAGTAGTACGCGGACAGGGGACACCTATAGCAATCAGCCCCAGCATTTT	CASSTRTGDTYSNQPQHF
TRBV12-5	TRBD1	-	TRBJ2-1	TGTGCTAGTGCCCCCCTTCCGGGACAGGGGCGGAATGAGCAGTTCTTC	CASAPLPGQGRNEQFF
TRBV5-6	-	once	TRBJ1-2	TGTGCCAGCATCAAACGAGAGACAGGTCGGGTTGGCTACACCTTC	CASIKRETGRVGYTF
TRBV6-5	TRBD1	-	TRBJ1-2	TGTGCCAGCAAGTACGACAGGGCGGGCTATGGCTACACCTTC	CASKYDRAGYGYTF
TRBV28	TRBD2	-	TRBJ2-7	TGTGCCAGCAGTTTTAGCCGGACTAGCGGGAGAACTGGAGAGCAGTACTTC	CASSFSRTSGRTGEQYF
TRBV28	-	-	TRBJ1-5	TGTGCCAGCAGGGTCACAGGGAGGAGGAATCAGCCCCAGCATTTT	CASRVTGRRNQPQHF
TRBV12-3/TRBV12-4	-	-	TRBJ1-4	TGTGCCAGCAGATCCGGGCCGAACGAAAAACTGTTTTTT	CASRSGPNEKLFF
TRBV30	-	-	TRBJ2-7	TGTGCCTGGACCCCGACTCCGGACTACGAGCAGTACTTC	CAWTPTPDYEQYF
TRBV7-9	-	-	TRBJ1-1	TGTGCCAGCAGCAGCGACAGCATGAACACTGAAGCTTTCTTT	CASSSDSMNTEAFF
TRBV5-6	-	few	TRBJ1-1	TGTGCCAGCAGCAGGCCTCTAGGGAACACTGAAGCTTTCTTT	CASSRPLGNTEAFF
TRBV6-5	-	-	TRBJ1-1	TGTGCCAGCACACAAGCAGGTTCGGGGACTGAAGCTTTCTTT	CASTQAGSGTEAFF
TRBV9	TRBD1	-	TRBJ2-3	TGTGCCAGCAGCGTAGCTGGCAGGGGGCCGGGAGATACGCAGTATTTT	CASSVAGRGPGDTQYF
TRBV2	-	few	TRBJ1-4	TGTGCCAGCAGTGAAGGGAGATCGGCAACTAATGAAAAACTGTTTTTT	CASSEGRSATNEKLFF
TRBV28	-	-	TRBJ1-1	TGTGCCAGCATGGTTTTCCCGGGAGCGAACACTGAAGCTTTCTTT	CASMVFPGANTEAFF
TRBV5-1	TRBD2	-	TRBJ2-1	TGCGCCAGCAGCTTGCAACAACTAGCGGGAGTAGTCGGCGGCTACAATGAGCAGTTCTTC	CASSLQQLAGVVGGYNEQFF
TRBV3-1/TRBV3-2	-	-	TRBJ2-5	TGTGCCAGCAGCCAAGATCGGCAACAAGAGACCCAGTACTTC	CASSQDRQQETQYF
TRBV7-6	-	-	TRBJ2-7	TGTGCCAGCAGCCCCACTGGGGGGGGCGGCCCCTACGAGCAGTACTTC	CASSPTGGGGPYEQYF
TRBV19	TRBD1	-	TRBJ2-7	TGTGCCAGTACCCCTGGGGGTGACAGGGGGTTCCACGAGCAGTACTTC	CASTPGGDRGFHEQYF
TRBV2	-	-	TRBJ1-4	TGTGCCAGCAATCGGAGGGGGGGGTCTAATGAAAAACTGTTTTTT	CASNRRGGSNEKLFF
TRBV4-3	-	-	TRBJ1-6	TGCGCCAGCAGCCGAGACCCGGGGGTTGGTAATTCACCCCTCCACTTT	CASSRDPGVGNSPLHF
TRBV4-2	TRBD2	-	TRBJ2-1	TGTGCCAGCAGCCAACCCGGGACTAGCGAGGTTTGGCAGTTCTTC	CASSQPGTSEVWQFF
TRBV5-1	TRBD1	once	TRBJ2-7	TGCGCCAGCAGCTTGCAACAGGGGGTCTCCTACGAGCAGTACTTC	CASSLQQGVSYEQYF
TRBV6-5	-	-	TRBJ1-1	TGTGCCAGCAGCGCCACAATGAACACTGAAGCTTTCTTT	CASSATMNTEAFF
TRBV4-1	-	-	TRBJ2-3	TGCGCCAGCAGCCAAGCGGCGGGTCGCACAGATACGCAGTATTTT	CASSQAAGRTDTQYF
TRBV6-4	TRBD2	once	TRBJ2-1	TGTGCCAGCAGTGGCGGACTAGCGGGGGACTACAATGAGCAGTTCTTC	CASSGGLAGDYNEQFF
TRBV7-6	-	-	TRBJ1-5	TGTGCCAGCAGCTTGGTGGGAGATAGCAATCAGCCCCAGCATTTT	CASSLVGDSNQPQHF
TRBV11-1	-	-	TRBJ1-1	TGTGCCAGCAGCTTACACCATAAGCGGGTGAACACTGAAGCTTTCTTT	CASSLHHKRVNTEAFF
TRBV3-1/TRBV3-2	-	-	TRBJ2-3	TGTGCCAGCAGCCAAGACCTCGGGCCCCCAGATACGCAGTATTTT	CASSQDLGPPDTQYF
TRBV3-1/TRBV3-2	-	-	TRBJ1-4	TGTGCCAGCAGCCAAGATAGAGCAGGGTTAAGAGAAAAACTGTTTTTT	CASSQDRAGLREKLFF
TRBV6-5	-	-	TRBJ1-6	TGTGCCAGCCTCAGGGAGTACAATTCACCCCTCCACTTT	CASLREYNSPLHF
TRBV2	TRBD2	-	TRBJ2-7	TGTGCCAGCAGACCCGGGACTAGGTACGAGCAGTACTTC	CASRPGTRYEQYF
TRBV19	-	-	TRBJ1-5	TGTGCCAGCAATACAGGGAGACAGCCCCAGCATTTT	CASNTGRQPQHF
TRBV7-2	-	-	TRBJ2-7	TGTGCCAGCAGCTTAAGTACCGGCTCTTACGAGCAGTACTTC	CASSLSTGSYEQYF
TRBV10-3	TRBD1	-	TRBJ2-7	TGTGCCACCCGACAGGGGGGTGACGAGCAGTACTTC	CATRQGGDEQYF
TRBV9	-	few	TRBJ1-3	TGTGCCAGCAGCGTAGAGGACAACTCTGGAAACACCATATATTTT	CASSVEDNSGNTIYF
TRBV10-3	-	-	TRBJ1-1	TGTGCCATCTCACCGGGACGGATGAACACTGAAGCTTTCTTT	CAISPGRMNTEAFF